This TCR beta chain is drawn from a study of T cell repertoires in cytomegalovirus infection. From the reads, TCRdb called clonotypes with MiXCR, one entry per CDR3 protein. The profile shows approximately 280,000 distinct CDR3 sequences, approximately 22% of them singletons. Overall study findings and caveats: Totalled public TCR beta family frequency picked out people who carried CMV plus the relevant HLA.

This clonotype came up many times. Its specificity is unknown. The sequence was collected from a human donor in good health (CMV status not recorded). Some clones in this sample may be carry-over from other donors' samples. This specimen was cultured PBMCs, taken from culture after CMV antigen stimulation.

CDR3: CASSLGAGAIYNEQFF. The CDR3 coding sequence is TGTGCCAGCAGCTTAGGGGCGGGAGCCATATACAATGAGCAGTTCTTC. The V gene is TRBV7-6, the J gene TRBJ2-1, with 7 nucleotides matching TRBD2. The CDR3 is 16 amino acids. Unmatched junction bases numbered 7, after V lost 1 base and J lost 4 bases. Looked up from germline, CDR1 is SGHVS and CDR2 is FNYEAQ.